Presented here are 3 T cell receptor beta chains from one specimen sequenced in a study of blood T cell repertoires in COVID-19. Repertoires were generated with immunoSEQ multiplex PCR, while TCRdb's copy carries only in-frame clones and drops some. Of about 46,000 clones in the sample, more than 85% were seen once. The sequenced sample was PBMCs or T cells enriched from blood (not recorded which). Receptors originate from a woman aged 45-65 years who had recovered from COVID-19.

The V call is TRBV5-1, the J call TRBJ2-7, with TRBD1 matching 10 bases. Germline assignment: CDR1 SGHRS and CDR2 YFSETQ. The CDR3 contains 15 residues. The V gene end was trimmed by 3 bases and the J gene end by 4 bases; junction bases not matched to a gene: 7. The CDR3: CASSSGQGGSYEQYF. The CDR3, as DNA: TGCGCCAGCAGCTCCGGACAGGGGGGTTCGTACGAGCAGTACTTC. The full variable domain, its missing parts supplied by reference TRBV5-1 and TRBJ2-7, is KAGVTQTPRYLIKTRGQQVTLSCSPISGHRSVSWYQQTPGQGLQFLFEYFSETQRNKGNFPGRFSGRQFSNSRSEMNVSTLELGDSALYLCASSSGQGGSYEQYFGPGTRLTVT.

The chain carries TRBV15 and TRBJ2-3; a possible D gene is TRBD1 (7 bases). V lost 6 bases and J lost 9, with 16 bases in between. The length of the CDR3 is 13 residues. Germline CDR1 LNHNV, CDR2 YYDKDF (reference sequence). The CDR3: CATSPQGEETQYF. For the CDR3, the DNA is TGTGCCACCAGTCCTCAGGGGGAGGAAACGCAGTATTTT.

The V call is TRBV28, the J call TRBJ1-5; possible D gene TRBD1, 6 bases. CDR3 length equals 15 residues. V was trimmed by 6 bases and J by 0 bases, leaving 12 bases between them. CDR1 is MDHEN and CDR2 is SYDVKM in the germline V gene. The CDR3 sequence is CASSHGQYSNQPQHF. The CDR3 DNA reads TGTGCCAGCAGCCATGGACAGTATAGCAATCAGCCCCAGCATTTT.